The 21 T cell receptor beta chains presented below share a single source sample, sequenced in a study of T cell responses to AZD1222 COVID-19 vaccine. Data came from immunoSEQ multiplex PCR; TCRdb stores just in-frame clones and leaves some out. The sample has around 270,000 clones, around 93% seen once; the top ten hold around 0.57%. Here the sequenced sample was peripheral blood, taken 28 days after the second AZD1222 dose. Every receptor here comes from an adult who received the AZD1222 COVID-19 vaccine.

The rearrangement joins TRBV28 to TRBJ2-2, with 8 bases matching TRBD1. The junction had 9 bases not matched to a gene; V was cut back by 5 bases and J by 7 bases. This CDR3 is built from 15 residues. The germline CDR1 and CDR2 sequences are MDHEN and SYDVKM. The CDR3 loop reads CASSLRDRTNGELFF. CDR3 nucleotide sequence: TGTGCCAGCAGTCTCCGGGACAGGACGAACGGGGAGCTGTTTTTT.

The rearrangement uses TRBV5-5 and TRBJ1-4; D may be TRBD1 (5 bases). The length of the CDR3 is 15 residues. Germline V gene data show CDR1 as SGHKS and CDR2 as YYEKEE (reference sequence). V lost 0 bases and J 4 bases, leaving 10 bases between the germline ends. The CDR3: CASSLELGVNEKLFF. The CDR3 region has the DNA TGTGCCAGCAGCTTGGAATTAGGGGTTAATGAAAAACTGTTTTTT.

This chain connects TRBV6-5 to TRBJ2-7; D unresolved. CDR3 length: 15 residues. CDR1 is MNHEY and CDR2 is SVGAGI in the germline V gene. Trimming left V 5 bases short and J 4 bases short, with 18 bases between. CDR3 sequence reads: CASSHNPDGQYEQYF. The DNA of the CDR3 is TGTGCCAGCAGTCACAACCCAGACGGGCAATACGAGCAGTACTTC.

CDR3 nucleotide sequence: TGTGCCAGCAGCTTAGCGGGGTACCCGGCAGGGGGCGATGGCTACACCTTC. Its translation: CASSLAGYPAGGDGYTF. The chain recombines TRBV7-9 with TRBJ1-2; the match to TRBD1 covers 8 bases. CDR1 is SEHNR and CDR2 is FQNEAQ in the germline V gene (reference sequence). The CDR3 is 17 residues long. V lost 0 bases to trimming and J lost 6 bases; unmatched junction nucleotides: 12.

This clone was recorded once. The chain links TRBV12-3 or TRBV12-4 to TRBJ1-5; the D is unclear. The length of the CDR3 is 13 residues. Deletions cut 3 bases from V and 6 bases from J, with 9 bases between. CDR3 bases: TGTGCCAGCAGTTTTGCGCAAGGTCAGCCCCAGCATTTT. It codes for CASSFAQGQPQHF.

The chain recombines TRBV18 with TRBJ2-1; 8 nucleotides line up with TRBD2. The CDR3 covers 15 residues. V was pared by 4 bases and J by 7 bases, with 9 bases of the junction left unmatched. Per the germline V gene, CDR1 is KGHSH and CDR2 is LQKENI. CDR3 in DNA: TGTGCCAGCTCACATAGCGGGGATCGGCAGAATGAGCAGTTCTTC. Translation gives CASSHSGDRQNEQFF. The full variable domain, completed using reference TRBV18 and TRBJ2-1, is NAGVMQNPRHLVRRRGQEARLRCSPMKGHSHVYWYRQLPEEGLKFMVYLQKENIIDESGMPKERFSAEFPKEGPSILRIQQVVRGDSAAYFCASSHSGDRQNEQFFGPGTRLTVL.

The V gene is TRBV6-6, the J gene TRBJ1-5, with D tentatively TRBD1 (6 bases). V lost 10 bases and J lost 0, with 10 bases in between. The CDR3 length is 13 residues. From germline, CDR1 is MNHNY and CDR2 SVGAGI (reference sequence). The CDR3 here is CATYRASNQPQHF. The CDR3 DNA sequence: TGTGCCACCTACAGGGCTAGCAATCAGCCCCAGCATTTT.

The CDR3 region is CASSNGGGAGRTQYF. The CDR3 nucleotides are TGTGCCAGCAGCAACGGAGGGGGCGCCGGAAGGACCCAGTACTTC. The rearrangement joins TRBV21-1 to TRBJ2-5; TRBD1 was called by the table and not checked on the DNA. TRBV21-1 is shown as a pseudogene. There are 15 residues in the CDR3.

The rearrangement uses TRBV6-5 and TRBJ2-1; TRBD1 is a possible D gene (5 bases). The CDR3 sequence is 15 residues long. Germline loops: CDR1 MNHEY, CDR2 SVGAGI. Trimming pared 2 bases from V and 3 bases from J, leaving 11 bases between. CDR3 residues: CASSYGAPGYNEQFF. In DNA form, the CDR3 reads TGTGCCAGCAGTTACGGGGCCCCGGGCTACAATGAGCAGTTCTTC.

The chain links TRBV15 to TRBJ1-6; D is perhaps TRBD1 (6 bases). The V end lost 0 bases, the J end lost 9 bases, and 18 bases lay between the germline ends. The CDR3 totals 17 residues. Germline CDR1 is LNHNV and CDR2 is YYDKDF (reference sequence). The CDR3 nucleotides are TGTGCCACCAGCAGAGATCTTAAGCCAGGGGATAGTTCACCCCTCCACTTT. Amino acid sequence: CATSRDLKPGDSSPLHF. The whole variable domain, remainder taken from reference TRBV15 and TRBJ1-6, is DAMVIQNPRYQVTQFGKPVTLSCSQTLNHNVMYWYQQKSSQAPKLLFHYYDKDFNNEADTPDNFQSRRPNTSFCFLDIRSPGLGDTAMYLCATSRDLKPGDSSPLHFGNGTRLTVT.

There are a few counts of this clone. One end of the junction is discordant with germline, which a read error may explain. This rearrangement joins TRBV2 to TRBJ1-1; D ambiguous. This CDR3 is 11 amino acids long. Germline assignment: CDR1 SNHLY and CDR2 FYNNEI. The CDR3 reads CAISGNAEAFF. In DNA, the CDR3 is TGTGCCATTTCGGGGAACGCTGAAGCTTTCTTT.

The chain has TRBV5-1 and TRBJ2-2; TRBD1 is a possible D gene (6 bases). CDR3 length equals 14 residues. Germline values: CDR1 SGHRS, CDR2 YFSETQ. The V and J ends lost 7 bases and 5 bases respectively, with 15 bases between them. The CDR3 coding sequence is TGCGCCAGCGGGACACAGGGAAATACCGGGGAGCTGTTTTTT. Amino acids: CASGTQGNTGELFF. Using reference TRBV5-1 and TRBJ2-2 for the parts outside the CDR3, the full variable domain is KAGVTQTPRYLIKTRGQQVTLSCSPISGHRSVSWYQQTPGQGLQFLFEYFSETQRNKGNFPGRFSGRQFSNSRSEMNVSTLELGDSALYLCASGTQGNTGELFFGEGSRLTVL.

The chain has TRBV19 and TRBJ2-6; D unresolved. This CDR3 contains 14 residues. Germline V gives CDR1 LNHDA, CDR2 SQIVND (reference sequence). V was cut by 3 bases and J by 0 bases, with 3 bases left in between. CDR3 protein: CASSMDSGANVLTF. The CDR3 region has the DNA TGTGCCAGTAGTATGGACTCTGGGGCCAACGTCCTGACTTTC.

CDR3 amino acids: CASSPRQGLDEKLFF. The CDR3 DNA is TGTGCCAGCTCACCCCGACAGGGTCTCGATGAAAAACTGTTTTTT. The rearrangement uses TRBV18 and TRBJ1-4, with 7 positions matching TRBD1. Germline V CDR1 and CDR2: KGHSH, LQKENI. V shed 3 bases and J 6 bases; nucleotides not matched to a gene: 7. The CDR3 contains 15 residues. Variable domain in full (rest from reference TRBV18 and TRBJ1-4): NAGVMQNPRHLVRRRGQEARLRCSPMKGHSHVYWYRQLPEEGLKFMVYLQKENIIDESGMPKERFSAEFPKEGPSILRIQQVVRGDSAAYFCASSPRQGLDEKLFFGSGTQLSVL.

V and J are TRBV5-3 and TRBJ1-1; no reliable D call. TRBV5-3 is marked as an open reading frame, function uncertain. The CDR3 consists of 16 residues. The germline V and J ends were trimmed by 7 bases and 4 bases, with 23 bases remaining between them. CDR3 loop: CARLHPGSGMGTEAFF. DNA for the CDR3: TGTGCCAGACTCCACCCAGGATCCGGCATGGGCACTGAAGCTTTCTTT.

The DNA of the CDR3 is TGTGCCTGCTCCGGGACACAGTACAATGAGCAGTTCTTC. It is translated as CACSGTQYNEQFF. The V gene is TRBV19, the J gene TRBJ2-1; D is perhaps TRBD1 (6 bases). Germline V gene sequence: CDR1 LNHDA, CDR2 SQIVND (reference sequence). The CDR3 contains 13 residues. The germline V and J ends were trimmed by 11 bases and 4 bases, with 15 bases remaining between them.

This chain joins TRBV27 and TRBJ2-1, with D perhaps TRBD1 (6 bases). Germline V gene lookup returns CDR1 MNHEY and CDR2 SMNVEV (reference sequence). This CDR3 has 14 residues. The V and J ends lost 3 bases and 4 bases respectively, with 10 bases between them. The CDR3 here is CASSFWDNYNEQFF. For the CDR3, the DNA is TGTGCCAGCAGTTTTTGGGACAATTACAATGAGCAGTTCTTC.

This clone was observed once. Here the CDR3 reads CASSPRGASTYEQYF. The CDR3 DNA reads TGTGCCAGCTCACCGAGGGGGGCTAGTACCTACGAGCAGTACTTC. This chain joins TRBV18 and TRBJ2-7; TRBD1 or TRBD2 may be the D gene (6 bases each). CDR1 and CDR2 (germline): KGHSH, LQKENI. V lost 3 bases and J 2 bases, leaving 14 bases between the germline ends. There are 15 residues in the CDR3.

The chain has TRBV11-3 and TRBJ1-1, with D tentatively TRBD1 (6 bases). CDR1 and CDR2 from the germline V gene are SGHNT and YENEEA. The CDR3 consists of 12 residues. Trimming cost V 7 bases and J 3 bases, with 9 bases left between them. DNA of the CDR3: TGTGCCAGCAAGGGGGAGGACACTGAAGCTTTCTTT. It codes for CASKGEDTEAFF.

This chain links TRBV5-1 with TRBJ2-1; 8 nucleotides align to TRBD2. CDR3 size: 13 residues. V shed 2 bases, J shed 10 bases, and the junction held 5 bases outside the gene matches. Germline assignment: CDR1 SGHRS and CDR2 YFSETQ. In DNA form, the CDR3 reads TGCGCCAGCAGCTTTAAACGGGGGGGAGAGCAGTTCTTC. It yields the protein CASSFKRGGEQFF.

This chain connects TRBV6-5 to TRBJ2-2; D is ambiguous. The germline V gene has CDR1 MNHEY and CDR2 SVGAGI. There are 16 residues in the CDR3. V was cut by 2 bases and J by 4 bases, with 14 bases left in between. CDR3 sequence: CASSYLSELGTGELFF. The CDR3 region has the DNA TGTGCCAGCAGTTACCTTTCAGAGTTGGGCACCGGGGAGCTGTTTTTT.